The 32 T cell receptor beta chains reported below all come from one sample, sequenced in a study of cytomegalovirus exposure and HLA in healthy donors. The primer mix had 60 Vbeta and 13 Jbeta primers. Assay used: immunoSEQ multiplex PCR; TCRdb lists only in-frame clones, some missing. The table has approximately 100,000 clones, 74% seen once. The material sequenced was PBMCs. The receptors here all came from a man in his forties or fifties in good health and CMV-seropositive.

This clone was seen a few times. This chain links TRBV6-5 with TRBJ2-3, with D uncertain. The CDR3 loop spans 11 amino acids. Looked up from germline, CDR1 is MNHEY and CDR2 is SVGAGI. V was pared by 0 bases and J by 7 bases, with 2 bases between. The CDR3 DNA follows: TGTGCCAGCAGTTACTCTAATACGCAGTATTTT. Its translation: CASSYSNTQYF.

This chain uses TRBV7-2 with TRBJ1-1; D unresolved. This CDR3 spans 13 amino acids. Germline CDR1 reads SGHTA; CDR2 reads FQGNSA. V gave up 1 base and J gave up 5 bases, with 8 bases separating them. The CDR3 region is CASSLGHWTEAFF. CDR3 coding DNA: TGTGCCAGCAGCTTAGGGCATTGGACTGAAGCTTTCTTT. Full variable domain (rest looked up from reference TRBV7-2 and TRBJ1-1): GAGVSQSPSNKVTEKGKDVELRCDPISGHTALYWYRQSLGQGLEFLIYFQGNSAPDKSGLPSDRFSAERTGGSVSTLTIQRTQQEDSAVYLCASSLGHWTEAFFGQGTRLTVV.

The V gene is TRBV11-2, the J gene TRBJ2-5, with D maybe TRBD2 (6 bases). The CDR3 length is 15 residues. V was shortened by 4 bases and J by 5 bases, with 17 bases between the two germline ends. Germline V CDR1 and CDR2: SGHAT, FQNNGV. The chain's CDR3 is CASSSTYRGSETQYF. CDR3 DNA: TGTGCCAGCAGCTCCACTTATCGGGGGTCGGAGACCCAGTACTTC. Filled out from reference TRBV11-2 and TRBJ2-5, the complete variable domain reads EAGVAQSPRYKIIEKRQSVAFWCNPISGHATLYWYQQILGQGPKLLIQFQNNGVVDDSQLPKDRFSAERLKGVDSTLKIQPAKLEDSAVYLCASSSTYRGSETQYFGPGTRLLVL.

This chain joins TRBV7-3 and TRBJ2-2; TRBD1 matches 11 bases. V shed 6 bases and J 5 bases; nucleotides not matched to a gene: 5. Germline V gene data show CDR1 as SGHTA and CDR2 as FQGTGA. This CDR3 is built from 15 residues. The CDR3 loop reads CASRSGTGGTGELFF. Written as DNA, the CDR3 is TGTGCCAGCAGGTCCGGGACAGGGGGAACCGGGGAGCTGTTTTTT.

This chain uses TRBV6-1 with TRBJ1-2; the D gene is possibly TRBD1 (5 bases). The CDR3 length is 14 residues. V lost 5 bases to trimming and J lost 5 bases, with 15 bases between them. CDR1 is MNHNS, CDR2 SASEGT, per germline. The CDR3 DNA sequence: TGTGCCAGCAGTTCCTCAAAGGCAGGGTATGGCTACACCTTC. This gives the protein CASSSSKAGYGYTF.

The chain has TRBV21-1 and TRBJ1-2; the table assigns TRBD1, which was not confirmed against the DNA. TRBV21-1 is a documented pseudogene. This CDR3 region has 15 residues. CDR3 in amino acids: CASSMRGQYYYGYTF. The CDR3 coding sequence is TGTGCCAGCAGCATGAGGGGACAGTATTACTATGGCTACACCTTC.

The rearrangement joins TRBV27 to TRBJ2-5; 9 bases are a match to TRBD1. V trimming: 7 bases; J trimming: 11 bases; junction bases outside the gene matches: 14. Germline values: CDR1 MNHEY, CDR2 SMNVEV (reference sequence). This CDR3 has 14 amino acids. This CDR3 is CASKRDRAAGEQYF. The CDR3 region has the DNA TGTGCCAGCAAACGGGACAGGGCCGCGGGTGAGCAGTACTTC.

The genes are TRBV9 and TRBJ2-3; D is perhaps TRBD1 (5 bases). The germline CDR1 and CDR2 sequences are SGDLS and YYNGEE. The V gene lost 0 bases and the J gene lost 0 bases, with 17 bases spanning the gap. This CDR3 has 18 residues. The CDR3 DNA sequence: TGTGCCAGCAGCGTAGGTTGGACAATACCCTCTAGCACAGATACGCAGTATTTT. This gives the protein CASSVGWTIPSSTDTQYF.

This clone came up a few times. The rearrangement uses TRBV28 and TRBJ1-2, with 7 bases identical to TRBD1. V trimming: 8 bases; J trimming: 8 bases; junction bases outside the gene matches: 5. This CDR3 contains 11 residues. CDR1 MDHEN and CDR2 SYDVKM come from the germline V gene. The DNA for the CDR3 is TGTGCCAGCGGGCGACAGGGAGGCTACACCTTC. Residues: CASGRQGGYTF.

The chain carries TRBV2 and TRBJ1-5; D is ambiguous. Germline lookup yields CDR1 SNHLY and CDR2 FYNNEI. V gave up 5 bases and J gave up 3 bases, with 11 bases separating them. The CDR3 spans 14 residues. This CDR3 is CASSQFNFNQPQHF. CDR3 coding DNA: TGTGCCAGCAGTCAGTTTAATTTCAATCAGCCCCAGCATTTT.

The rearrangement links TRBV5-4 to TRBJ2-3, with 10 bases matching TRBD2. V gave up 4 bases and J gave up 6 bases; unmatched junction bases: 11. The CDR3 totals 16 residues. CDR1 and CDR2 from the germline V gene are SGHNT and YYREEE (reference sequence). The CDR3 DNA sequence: TGTGCCAGCAGCCCCAAACTAGCGGGGCCCATGGATACGCAGTATTTT. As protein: CASSPKLAGPMDTQYF.

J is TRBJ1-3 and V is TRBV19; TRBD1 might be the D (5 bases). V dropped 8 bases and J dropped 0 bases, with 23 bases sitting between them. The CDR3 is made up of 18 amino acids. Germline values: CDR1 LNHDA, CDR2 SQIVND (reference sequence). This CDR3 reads CASSSLGGGRVSGNTIYF. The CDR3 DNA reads TGTGCCAGTTCCTCCTTGGGGGGGGGACGAGTCTCTGGAAACACCATATATTTT. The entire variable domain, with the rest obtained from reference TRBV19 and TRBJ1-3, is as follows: DGGITQSPKYLFRKEGQNVTLSCEQNLNHDAMYWYRQDPGQGLRLIYYSQIVNDFQKGDIAEGYSVSREKKESFPLTVTSAQKNPTAFYLCASSSLGGGRVSGNTIYFGEGSWLTVV.

The DNA for the CDR3 is TGTGCCAGCAGTTCCCCTCAGGGGGGCACTGAAGCTTTCTTT. Encoded protein: CASSSPQGGTEAFF. The chain carries TRBV28 and TRBJ1-1; 7 bases align to TRBD1. This CDR3 contains 14 residues. Germline CDR1 MDHEN, CDR2 SYDVKM. The junction had 6 bases not matched to a gene; V was cut back by 4 bases and J by 4 bases.

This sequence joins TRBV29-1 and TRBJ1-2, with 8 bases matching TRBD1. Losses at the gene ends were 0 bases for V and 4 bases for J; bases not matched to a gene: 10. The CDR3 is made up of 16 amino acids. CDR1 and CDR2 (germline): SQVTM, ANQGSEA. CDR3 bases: TGCAGCGTTGAAGACGGACAGGGTAACCTTATCTATGGCTACACCTTC. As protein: CSVEDGQGNLIYGYTF. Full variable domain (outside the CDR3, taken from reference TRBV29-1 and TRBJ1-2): SAVISQKPSRDICQRGTSLTIQCQVDSQVTMMFWYRQQPGQSLTLIATANQGSEATYESGFVIDKFPISRPNLTFSTLTVSNMSPEDSSIYLCSVEDGQGNLIYGYTFGSGTRLTVV.

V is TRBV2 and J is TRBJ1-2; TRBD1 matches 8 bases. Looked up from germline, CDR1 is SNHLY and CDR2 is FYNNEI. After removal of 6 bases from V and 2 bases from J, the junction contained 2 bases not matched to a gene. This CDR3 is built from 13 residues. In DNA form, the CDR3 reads TGTGCCAGCAGCGGACAGGGCAACTATGGCTACACCTTC. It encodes CASSGQGNYGYTF.

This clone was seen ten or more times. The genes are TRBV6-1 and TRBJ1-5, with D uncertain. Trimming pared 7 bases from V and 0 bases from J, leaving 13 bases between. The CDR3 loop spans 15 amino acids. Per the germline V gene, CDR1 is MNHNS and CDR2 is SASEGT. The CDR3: CASNWSGSSNQPQHF. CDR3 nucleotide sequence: TGTGCCAGCAACTGGAGCGGTTCTAGCAATCAGCCCCAGCATTTT.

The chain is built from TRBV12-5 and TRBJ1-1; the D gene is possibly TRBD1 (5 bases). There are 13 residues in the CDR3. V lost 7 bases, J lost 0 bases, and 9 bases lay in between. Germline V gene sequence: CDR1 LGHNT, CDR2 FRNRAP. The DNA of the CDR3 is TGTGCTAGTGAGGGGCTGGTGAACACTGAAGCTTTCTTT. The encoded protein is CASEGLVNTEAFF. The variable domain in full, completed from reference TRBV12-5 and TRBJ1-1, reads DARVTQTPRHKVTEMGQEVTMRCQPILGHNTVFWYRQTMMQGLELLAYFRNRAPLDDSGMPKDRFSAEMPDATLATLKIQPSEPRDSAVYFCASEGLVNTEAFFGQGTRLTVV.

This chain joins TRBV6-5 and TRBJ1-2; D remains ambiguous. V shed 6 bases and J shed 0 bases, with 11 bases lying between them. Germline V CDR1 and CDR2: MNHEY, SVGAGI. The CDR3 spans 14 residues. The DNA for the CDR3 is TGTGCCAGCAGCCTCACTCTAGCTAACTATGGCTACACCTTC. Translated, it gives CASSLTLANYGYTF.

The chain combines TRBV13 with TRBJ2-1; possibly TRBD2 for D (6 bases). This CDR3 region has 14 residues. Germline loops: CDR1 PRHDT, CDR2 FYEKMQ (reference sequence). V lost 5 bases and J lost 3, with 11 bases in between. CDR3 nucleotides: TGTGCCAGCAGCCGTCCGGGACTCTACAATGAGCAGTTCTTC. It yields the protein CASSRPGLYNEQFF.

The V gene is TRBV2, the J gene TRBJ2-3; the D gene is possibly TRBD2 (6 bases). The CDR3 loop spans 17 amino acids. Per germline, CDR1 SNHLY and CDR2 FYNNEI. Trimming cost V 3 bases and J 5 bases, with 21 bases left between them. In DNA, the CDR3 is TGTGCCAGCAGTGATGATCGGGACTCCAGTTGGGGAGATACGCAGTATTTT. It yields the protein CASSDDRDSSWGDTQYF.

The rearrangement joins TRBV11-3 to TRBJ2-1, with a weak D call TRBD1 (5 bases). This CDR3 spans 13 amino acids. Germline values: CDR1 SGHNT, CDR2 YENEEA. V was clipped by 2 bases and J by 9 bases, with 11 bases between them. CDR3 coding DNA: TGTGCCAGCAGCTTAAGTAATAGGGGTGAGCAGTTCTTC. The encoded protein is CASSLSNRGEQFF.

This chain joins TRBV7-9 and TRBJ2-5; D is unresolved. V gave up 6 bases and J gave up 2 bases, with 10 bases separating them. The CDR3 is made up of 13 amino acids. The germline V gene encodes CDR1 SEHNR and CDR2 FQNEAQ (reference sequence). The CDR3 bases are TGTGCCAGCAGTCAACACAATCAAGAGACCCAGTACTTC. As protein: CASSQHNQETQYF.

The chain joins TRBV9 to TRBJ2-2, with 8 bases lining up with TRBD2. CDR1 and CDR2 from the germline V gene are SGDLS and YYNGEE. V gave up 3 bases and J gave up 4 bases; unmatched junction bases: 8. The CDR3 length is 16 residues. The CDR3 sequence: CASSARGGTSTGELFF. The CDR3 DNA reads TGTGCCAGCAGCGCCCGCGGGGGGACGTCCACCGGGGAGCTGTTTTTT.

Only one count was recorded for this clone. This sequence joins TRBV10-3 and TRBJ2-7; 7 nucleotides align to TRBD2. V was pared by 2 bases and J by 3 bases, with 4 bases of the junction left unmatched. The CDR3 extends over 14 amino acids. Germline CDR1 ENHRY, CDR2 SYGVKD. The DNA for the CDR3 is TGTGCCATCAGTGAGGCTAGCGGAGTCTACGAGCAGTACTTC. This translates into CAISEASGVYEQYF.

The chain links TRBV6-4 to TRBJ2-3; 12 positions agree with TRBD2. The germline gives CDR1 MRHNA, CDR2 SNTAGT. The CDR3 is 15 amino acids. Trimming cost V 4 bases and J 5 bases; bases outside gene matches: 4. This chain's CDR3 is CASSATSGGRDTQYF. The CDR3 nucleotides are TGTGCCAGCAGTGCTACTAGCGGGGGGAGAGATACGCAGTATTTT.

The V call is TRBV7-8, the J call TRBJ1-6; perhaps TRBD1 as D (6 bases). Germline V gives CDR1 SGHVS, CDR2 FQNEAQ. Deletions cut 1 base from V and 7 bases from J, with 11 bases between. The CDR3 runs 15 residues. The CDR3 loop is CASSLGQVDNSPLHF. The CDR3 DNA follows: TGTGCCAGCAGCTTAGGACAGGTTGACAATTCACCCCTCCACTTT.

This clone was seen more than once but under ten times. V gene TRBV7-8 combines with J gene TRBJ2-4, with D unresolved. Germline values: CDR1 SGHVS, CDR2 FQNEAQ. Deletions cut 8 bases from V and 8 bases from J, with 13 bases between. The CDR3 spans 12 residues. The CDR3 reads CASGPDSYIQYF. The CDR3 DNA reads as TGTGCCAGCGGTCCAGATTCATACATTCAGTACTTC.

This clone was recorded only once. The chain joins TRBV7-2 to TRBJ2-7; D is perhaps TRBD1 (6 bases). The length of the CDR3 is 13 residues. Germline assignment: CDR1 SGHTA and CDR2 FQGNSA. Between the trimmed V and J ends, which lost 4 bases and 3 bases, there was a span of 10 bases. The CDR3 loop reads CASSSGHSYEQYF. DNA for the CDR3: TGTGCCAGCAGCTCGGGACACAGCTACGAGCAGTACTTC.

CDR3 nucleotide sequence: TGCGCCAGCAGCCAGTTACAGGAGACCCAGTACTTC. Protein product: CASSQLQETQYF. This chain connects TRBV4-1 to TRBJ2-5; unclear D gene. The ends were cut back, 3 bases at V and 5 bases at J, with 7 bases in the middle. The CDR3 sequence is 12 residues long. Per the germline V gene, CDR1 is MGHRA and CDR2 is YSYEKL.

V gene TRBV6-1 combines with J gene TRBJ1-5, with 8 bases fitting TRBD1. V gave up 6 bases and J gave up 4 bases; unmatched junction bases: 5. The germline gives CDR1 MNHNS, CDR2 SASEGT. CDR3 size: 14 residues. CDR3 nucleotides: TGTGCCAGCAGCGGACAGGGACGGAATCAGCCCCAGCATTTT. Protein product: CASSGQGRNQPQHF.

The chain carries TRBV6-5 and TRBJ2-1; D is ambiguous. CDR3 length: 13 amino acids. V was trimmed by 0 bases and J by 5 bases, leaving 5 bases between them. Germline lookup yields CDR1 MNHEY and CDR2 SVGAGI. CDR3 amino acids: CASSYSPDNEQFF. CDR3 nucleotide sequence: TGTGCCAGCAGTTACTCCCCCGACAATGAGCAGTTCTTC.

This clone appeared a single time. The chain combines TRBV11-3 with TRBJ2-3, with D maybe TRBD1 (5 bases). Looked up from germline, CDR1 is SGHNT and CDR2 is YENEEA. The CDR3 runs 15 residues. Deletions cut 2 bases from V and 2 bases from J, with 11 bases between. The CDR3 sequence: CASSLTGVHTDTQYF. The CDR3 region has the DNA TGTGCCAGCAGCTTAACAGGAGTCCACACAGATACGCAGTATTTT.